One and the same sample provided the 10 T cell receptor beta chains below, sequenced in a study of T-cell memory formation after mild COVID-19. TCRdb re-called the 5' RACE reads with MiXCR, one entry per CDR3 protein. In the table there are under 200,000 distinct CDR3 sequences, 11% of which are singletons. The sample consisted of PBMCs or a T cell subset sorted from them (not recorded which). These receptor sequences come from a man between 18 and 35 years old who had mild COVID-19 (a few samples of this study predate the infection). Cell type and time point are not known.

The V call is TRBV2, the J call TRBJ2-7; D unclear. V was pared by 2 bases and J by 3 bases, with 5 bases between. The CDR3 spans 12 residues. The germline gives CDR1 SNHLY, CDR2 FYNNEI. In nucleotides, the CDR3 is TGTGCCAGCAGTGAATCGTTCTACGAGCAGTACTTC. As protein: CASSESFYEQYF. Full variable domain (remainder filled in from reference TRBV2 and TRBJ2-7): EPEVTQTPSHQVTQMGQEVILRCVPISNHLYFYWYRQILGQKVEFLVSFYNNEISEKSEIFDDQFSVERPDGSNFTLKIRSTKLEDSAMYFCASSESFYEQYFGPGTRLTVT.

The chain has TRBV24-1 and TRBJ2-3, with TRBD1 matching 7 bases. Germline trimming cut 3 bases from V and 1 base from J; bases unmatched to any gene: 6. The CDR3 spans 16 residues. Germline loops: CDR1 KGHDR, CDR2 SFDVKD. The CDR3 DNA sequence: TGTGCCACCAGTGATCCGAGAGGACAGGGCACAGATACGCAGTATTTT. It is translated as CATSDPRGQGTDTQYF.

Only a few counts were recorded for this clonotype. This sequence joins TRBV5-6 and TRBJ2-5; D unresolved. The CDR3 sequence is 13 residues long. Trimming left V 0 bases short and J 9 bases short, with 12 bases between. Germline assignment: CDR1 SGHDT and CDR2 YYEEEE. The CDR3 region has the DNA TGTGCCAGCAGCTTGGGTGACGCCATATCCCAGTACTTC. Translating gives CASSLGDAISQYF.

This clonotype was picked up a small number of times. The gene calls are TRBV5-4 and TRBJ2-3, with TRBD1 as a possible D gene (5 bases). The CDR3 loop spans 15 amino acids. The germline CDR1 and CDR2 sequences are SGHNT and YYREEE (reference sequence). Trimming took 2 bases from V and 7 from J, leaving 17 bases between them. The CDR3 bases are TGTGCCAGCAGCTTAATAGGGGCGACGCCCTATACGCAGTATTTT. Encoded protein: CASSLIGATPYTQYF.

The chain has TRBV20-1 and TRBJ1-2; the D gene is possibly TRBD1 (6 bases). The V end was cut by 3 bases, the J end by 5 bases, with 16 bases between. The germline gives CDR1 DFQATT, CDR2 SNEGSKA (reference sequence). The CDR3 runs 14 residues. The CDR3 loop reads CSASPPGASYGYTF. The CDR3 nucleotides read TGCAGTGCTAGCCCTCCGGGGGCGAGTTATGGCTACACCTTC.

This sequence joins TRBV7-2 and TRBJ2-6; 7 bases align to TRBD1. Germline V lookup: CDR1 SGHTA, CDR2 FQGNSA. V was clipped by 6 bases and J by 4 bases; unmatched bases: 9. The CDR3 sequence is 16 residues long. The CDR3: CASSLTTGAGANVLTF. The CDR3 DNA reads TGTGCCAGCAGTCTGACTACAGGGGCCGGGGCCAACGTCCTGACTTTC.

This clonotype was counted a few times. The rearrangement links TRBV5-4 to TRBJ2-7; D possibly corresponds to TRBD1 (9 bases). The V end lost 4 bases, the J end lost 5 bases, and 19 bases lay between the germline ends. CDR1 SGHNT and CDR2 YYREEE come from the germline V gene (reference sequence). The CDR3 contains 15 residues. This chain's CDR3 is CASSPGGTGPNEQYV. Written as DNA, the CDR3 is TGTGCCAGCAGCCCGGGGGGGACAGGGCCCAACGAGCAGTACGTC.

The V call is TRBV4-3, the J call TRBJ2-1; 8 bases map to TRBD2. J was trimmed by 4 bases and V by 0 bases; bases with no gene match: 5. The germline gives CDR1 LGHNA, CDR2 YSLEER. The length of the CDR3 is 16 residues. The CDR3 loop reads CASSQEEGLEYNEQFF. The CDR3, as DNA: TGCGCCAGCAGCCAAGAGGAGGGACTAGAGTACAATGAGCAGTTCTTC.

This clonotype occurred a few times. The rearrangement joins TRBV18 to TRBJ1-2, with no clear D. Germline V gene lookup returns CDR1 KGHSH and CDR2 LQKENI. Trimming took 4 bases from V and 0 from J, leaving 12 bases between them. The CDR3 has 15 residues. Here the CDR3 reads CASSRLDAANYGYTF. The CDR3 coding sequence is TGTGCCAGCTCACGCCTGGACGCAGCTAACTATGGCTACACCTTC. The complete variable domain, with remaining parts taken from reference TRBV18 and TRBJ1-2, reads NAGVMQNPRHLVRRRGQEARLRCSPMKGHSHVYWYRQLPEEGLKFMVYLQKENIIDESGMPKERFSAEFPKEGPSILRIQQVVRGDSAAYFCASSRLDAANYGYTFGSGTRLTVV.

This chain uses TRBV4-1 with TRBJ1-3, with D hard to call. Trimming pared 0 bases from V and 0 bases from J, leaving 12 bases between. The V gene's germline CDR1 is MGHRA and CDR2 YSYEKL. The CDR3 runs 17 residues. DNA of the CDR3: TGCGCCAGCAGCCAAGATCCTAACCCAGCCTCTGGAAACACCATATATTTT. It specifies CASSQDPNPASGNTIYF.